This TCR beta chain is from a study of cytomegalovirus exposure and HLA in healthy donors. Overall study findings and caveats: Compared with the approximately 680-donor mean, an Asian-associated ancestry cluster reportedly had fewer N-insertions, according to a later analysis. Analysis was carried out at a later point, and it linked a missense DCLRE1C variant to TCR beta V- and J-gene trimming. A prior analysis recorded that most TCR beta V segments were productive about 87% or about 30% of the time.

This clone came up once. No antigen is known for it. In the PCR, 60 Vbeta and 13 Jbeta primers were used. Assay used: immunoSEQ multiplex PCR; TCRdb lists only in-frame clones, some missing. The sample holds roughly 99,000 clones, more than 75% seen once. The CDR3 has 13 residues. Germline CDR1 WNHNN, CDR2 SYGVQD (reference sequence). V dropped 2 bases and J dropped 7 bases, with 11 bases sitting between them. Material: PBMCs. The TCR comes from a man aged 25 to 40 in good health and CMV-seropositive. The rearrangement joins TRBV10-1 to TRBJ1-2; tentatively, D is TRBD1 (6 bases). As DNA, the CDR3 is TGCGCCAGCAGTGAGGCCAGGGGCGGTGGCTACACCTTC. Translation: CASSEARGGGYTF.